The entry below gives a single T cell receptor (beta chain) sequence along with its context. The antigen remains undetermined. V gave up 6 bases and J gave up 4 bases; unmatched junction bases: 6. Looked up from germline, CDR1 is MDHEN and CDR2 is SYDVKM. The CDR3 consists of 14 residues. This record comes from a study of OX40 agonist ivuxolimab in advanced cancers. Study context: Among those enrolled, mean age was roughly 55 years (range roughly 20 to 80) and roughly 84% were male. The study's findings and limits: The 0.1-3.0 mg/kg partial responders had among the lowest clonal expansion. At doses 0.1 to 3.0 mg/kg, CD4+ and CD8+ clones expanded.

Profiling relied on immunoSEQ multiplex PCR, and the TCRdb table lists in-frame clones only, not all of them. Altogether roughly 66,000 clones are present, 83% being singletons, with the ten largest covering 2.5%. This chain links TRBV28 with TRBJ2-3, with 8 bases lining up with TRBD2. The sequenced sample was CD4+ or CD8+ T cells sorted from blood, obtained in a trial of the OX40 agonist ivuxolimab. The TCR sequence derives from an adult with an advanced solid tumor such as melanoma, head and neck, liver or kidney cancer. DNA for the CDR3: TGTGCCAGCAGCAGTCGGGGGGGATCAGATACGCAGTATTTT. It translates to CASSSRGGSDTQYF.